These 7 T cell receptor beta chains share one sample of origin, sequenced in a study of blood T cell repertoires in COVID-19. The protocol was immunoSEQ multiplex PCR, while the TCRdb copy is restricted to in-frame clones and leaves out a portion. Among 350,000 to 450,000 clones listed, roughly 92% were seen once. Material for sequencing was PBMCs or T cells enriched from blood (not recorded which). The receptors stem from a woman between 40 and 55 years old who had been exposed to COVID-19.

Points on this clone: The junction differs from germline at one of its ends, possibly a read error. The V and J genes are TRBV11-3 and TRBJ2-3, with a weak D call TRBD1 (5 bases). The CDR3 consists of 13 residues. From germline, CDR1 is SGHNT and CDR2 YENEEA. CDR3 nucleotide sequence: TGTGCCAGCAGCCCCCGGTGGGGCGGTACGGAAACTTTT. Protein sequence: CASSPRWGGTETF. The entire variable domain, with the rest obtained from reference TRBV11-3 and TRBJ2-3, is as follows: EAGVVQSPRYKIIEKKQPVAFWCNPISGHNTLYWYLQNLGQGPELLIRYENEEAVDDSQLPKDRFSAERLKGVDSTLKIQPAELGDSAVYLCASSPRWGGTETFGPGTRLTVL.

The chain links TRBV5-6 to TRBJ1-4; TRBD1 matches at 9 bases. Looked up from germline, CDR1 is SGHDT and CDR2 is YYEEEE. The CDR3 runs to 14 residues. Trimming at V came to 4 bases and at J to 8 bases, leaving 6 bases not matched to a gene. In DNA, the CDR3 is TGTGCCAGCAGCCCCGGACAGGGGAACGAAAAACTGTTTTTT. Protein: CASSPGQGNEKLFF.

The chain couples TRBV5-1 to TRBJ1-1; D perhaps matches TRBD1 (6 bases). The CDR3 runs 16 residues. Trimming left V 0 bases short and J 0 bases short, with 12 bases between. Germline assignment: CDR1 SGHRS and CDR2 YFSETQ. CDR3 loop: CASSLGGTSLNTEAFF. CDR3 DNA sequence: TGCGCCAGCAGCTTGGGGGGGACATCATTGAACACTGAAGCTTTCTTT.

This rearrangement joins TRBV3-1 (or the pseudogene TRBV3-2) to TRBJ1-3; possible D gene TRBD1, 5 bases. Between the trimmed V and J ends, which lost 0 bases and 0 bases, there was a span of 18 bases. In germline, CDR1 is LGHDT, CDR2 YNNKEL (reference sequence). This CDR3 has 19 residues. CDR3: CASSQEPGNPFVSGNTIYF. DNA of the CDR3: TGTGCCAGCAGCCAAGAGCCAGGGAATCCTTTTGTCTCTGGAAACACCATATATTTT.

This clone was seen a single time. CDR3 coding DNA: TGTGCCAGCAGTTTTGGTAGGGGTCAGCCCCAGCATTTT. This encodes CASSFGRGQPQHF. The genes are TRBV12-3 or TRBV12-4 and TRBJ1-5, with D possibly TRBD1 on 5 matching bases. The CDR3 is made up of 13 amino acids. The V and J ends lost 3 bases and 6 bases respectively, with 9 bases between them.

The CDR3 here is CASSLGTAGGQETQYF. The CDR3 nucleotides are TGTGCCAGCAGCTTAGGGACAGCGGGGGGACAAGAGACCCAGTACTTC. The chain employs TRBV7-3 and TRBJ2-5; 9 bases are a match to TRBD2. The CDR3 contains 16 residues. Per the germline V gene, CDR1 is SGHTA and CDR2 is FQGTGA. V trimming: 2 bases; J trimming: 2 bases; junction bases outside the gene matches: 6.

The CDR3 DNA is TGTGCCAGCAGCTTCCGAGGAGATGGCGCAGATACGCAGTATTTT. It encodes CASSFRGDGADTQYF. The chain employs TRBV9 and TRBJ2-3; D is uncertain. The germline V and J ends were trimmed by 4 bases and 4 bases, with 16 bases remaining between them. Germline lookup yields CDR1 SGDLS and CDR2 YYNGEE. The CDR3 is 15 amino acids.